These 8 T cell receptor beta chains share one sample of origin, sequenced in a study of regulatory T cells in long-lasting Graves disease. The time point: newly diagnosed GD, antithyroid drugs for less than 3 months. With RNA extracted from PBMCs as input, the TCR library was made. Libraries of TCR beta came from iRepertoire HTBI primers plus Arm-PCR of CDR3 regions. TCRdb ran MiXCR on the multiplex PCR reads and lists one entry per CDR3 protein. Among more than 350,000 distinct CDR3 sequences listed, just under 15% were seen once. This same sample was also taken into another study, of T cells in Graves' hyperthyroidism and ophthalmopathy.

The sequencing used peripheral blood mononuclear cells (PBMCs), collected at new diagnosis, from a patient treated with antithyroid drugs. The receptors stem from a woman under 40 with Graves disease.

This clonotype has a handful of counts. The chain links TRBV19 to TRBJ2-3; weak D call: TRBD2 (6 bases). Germline assignment: CDR1 LNHDA and CDR2 SQIVND (reference sequence). The CDR3 runs 15 residues. The V and J ends lost 6 bases and 0 bases respectively, with 13 bases between them. This chain's CDR3 is CASSRAGSSTDTQYF. Written as DNA, the CDR3 is TGTGCCAGTAGCCGGGCGGGAAGTAGCACAGATACGCAGTATTTT.

The chain employs TRBV20-1 and TRBJ2-1; 7 bases map to TRBD2. J lost 1 base, V lost 5 bases, and 5 bases had no gene match. Germline CDR1 is DFQATT and CDR2 is SNEGSKA (reference sequence). The CDR3 is 14 residues long. In nucleotides, the CDR3 is TGCAGTGCTGGGAGCGGGATTTCCTACAATGAGCAGTTCTTC. Translating it yields CSAGSGISYNEQFF.

This clonotype was observed at least ten times. The rearrangement joins TRBV12-3 or TRBV12-4 to TRBJ1-6; TRBD1 agrees at 9 bases. V lost 2 bases to trimming and J lost 10 bases; unmatched junction nucleotides: 6. This CDR3 is built from 15 residues. CDR3 coding DNA: TGTGCCAGCAGTTTAAGGACAGGGGAAAGGTCACCCCTCCACTTT. Translated: CASSLRTGERSPLHF.

In this sample, this clonotype turned up many times. The V gene is TRBV27, the J gene TRBJ2-3; 9 bases map to TRBD2. Germline assignment: CDR1 MNHEY and CDR2 SMNVEV (reference sequence). The CDR3 covers 17 residues. V lost 2 bases and J lost 4; bases outside the gene matches: 10. The CDR3 region has the DNA TGTGCCAGCAGTTTAGGGTTGGCGGGAGGGGGCCCAGATACGCAGTATTTT. Its translation: CASSLGLAGGGPDTQYF.

This sequence joins TRBV7-2 and TRBJ1-2; unclear D gene. This CDR3 has 16 residues. With 10 bases removed from V and 4 bases from J, the gap between germline ends came to 25 bases. CDR1 and CDR2 from the germline V gene are SGHTA and FQGNSA. CDR3: CAISEATSTGSYGYTF. CDR3 in DNA: TGTGCCATCTCCGAGGCCACGAGTACGGGGAGCTATGGCTACACCTTC.

This clonotype was seen ten or more times. This rearrangement joins TRBV6-1 to TRBJ2-3, with TRBD2 identical over 7 bases. V was clipped by 8 bases and J by 0 bases; unmatched bases: 8. CDR1 is MNHNS, CDR2 SASEGT, per germline. The CDR3 extends over 15 amino acids. Here the CDR3 reads CASAQAGTSTDTQYF. The CDR3 bases are TGTGCCAGCGCCCAAGCGGGAACTAGCACAGATACGCAGTATTTT.

This chain joins TRBV15 and TRBJ2-5; TRBD2 aligns across 9 bases. The V gene end was trimmed by 0 bases and the J gene end by 7 bases; junction bases not matched to a gene: 3. This CDR3 has 14 residues. CDR1 is LNHNV and CDR2 is YYDKDF in the germline V gene (reference sequence). The CDR3 is CATSREKLAGTQYF. CDR3 in DNA: TGTGCCACCAGCAGAGAAAAACTAGCGGGGACCCAGTACTTC.

V usage is TRBV11-2 and J usage is TRBJ2-1; 7 bases align to TRBD2. The CDR3 runs to 15 residues. Germline V CDR1 and CDR2: SGHAT, FQNNGV. V gave up 6 bases and J gave up 0 bases; unmatched junction bases: 5. The CDR3 here is CASRLPGGSYNEQFF. The CDR3 DNA is TGTGCCAGCAGGTTACCGGGAGGCTCCTACAATGAGCAGTTCTTC.